The T cell receptor beta chain described here comes from a study of T cells expressing NK-cell markers. The overall study: With respect to HCMV, most of the eight sequenced donors were seropositive, and one was seronegative.

It was by 5'RACE template switching with UMIs that TCR beta cDNA was made. From its re-call of the 5' RACE reads, TCRdb lists each CDR3 protein once, without DNA. The sample's table shows hundreds of thousands of distinct CDR3 sequences. The study, taken as a whole, reports: Where several donors were concerned, these clonotypes also led the CD3+CD56-NKG2C+ fraction. Of the CD8+ T cells in five or six donors, about 1.0-8% belonged to dominant NKG2C+ clonotypes.

This CDR3 comprises 17 residues. The germline CDR1 and CDR2 sequences are KGHDR and SFDVKD. A word on this clonotype: Its matching antigen is unknown.

This sequence was found in a woman between 18 and 70 years old in good health. The sample taken for sequencing was blood T cells: a sorted CD56 or NKG2C T cell subset, CD4+ or CD8+ T cells, or bulk PBMC T cells (not recorded which). The chain links TRBV24-1 to TRBJ2-1; as DNA is missing, the TRBD2 call by TCRdb cannot be tested. The CDR3: CATSDFSAGGSYNEQFF.